This T cell receptor (beta chain) was recorded in a study of T cells after posttransplantation cyclophosphamide (dated by TCRdb to 2016 to 2017). Regarding the study in general: T cell repertoire reconstitution was tracked by TRB sequencing after myeloablative bone marrow transplantation in which posttransplantation cyclophosphamide was used as GVHD prophylaxis. TRA and TRB clonality were tightly correlated in 10 or so samples, so subsequent TCR analyses focused on TRB only. Samples from roughly 35 PTCy-treated patients, along with samples from 15 to 20 of their related bone marrow donors, underwent antigen receptor sequencing. Public TRB sequences were queried against a database of over 3,600 sequences associated with responses to pathogens, tumor antigens, self-antigens and alloantigens. TRB sequencing was performed on blood from all 35 or so PTCy patients with 1-year posttransplant specimens. In 3 patients, up to about 3 additional blood samples taken between 2 and 5.2 years after transplant also underwent TRB sequencing, as did pretransplant blood from a handful of patients. Overall study results and their limits: Across 35 to 55 patients, TRB clonality was highly associated with recipient CMV seropositivity and CMV reactivation, and diversity in PTCy patients was similar to diversity in CNI/methotrexate controls. At 1-2 months, donor-recipient similarity was low but rose over the first year, and the later blood repertoires were often dominated by donor CD8+ memory clones. The TRB repertoires of T cells infiltrating skin or the GI tract showed only limited overlap with the TRB repertoires found in blood.

Genomic DNA was the input for TRB sequencing, which was run either with the immunoSEQ assay at survey resolution or with the hsTCRB kit. The study's processing was this. The immunoSEQ software handled initial read processing, and the LymphoSeq R package was used for repertoire analyses. For each TRB dataset, clonality was calculated as 1 minus normalized Shannon entropy, and the Gini coefficient was computed as well. Phenotypes of unsorted samples were inferred by mapping TRB sequences from sorted subsets of the recipient or donor onto unsorted samples of the same recipient. Imported from immuneACCESS, the table was reduced by TCRdb to in-frame sequences with V and J called. These copies leave out some clones; in studies compared against another copy, an unresolved V gene accounts for under half, and the cause of the remainder is not known. That table is the source of V, J and clone size, and D and trimming were worked out from the DNA. Here the sample lists some 10,000 clones, none seen once only. 26% of the sample rests with the top ten.

Ten or more counts support this clone. This receptor's antigen is unknown. No per-base quality is available; no much larger clone lies one base away. Taken from the germline V gene (reference sequence), the CDR1 and CDR2 loops are SEHNR and FQNEAQ. Inclusive of the bounding cysteine and phenylalanine, the CDR3 is 16 residues long. Only the CDR3 portion is preserved as DNA: 48 bases, with reading frame beginning at the first base. V is clipped by 0 bases and J by 6 bases, and the sequence between their germline boundaries is 17 bases long. According to the study, the label for this sample's treatment or condition signals: high-dose cyclophosphamide on days +3 and +4 as single-agent GVHD prophylaxis. Busulfan and fludarabine conditioning, a related or unrelated marrow graft, and cyclophosphamide on days +3 and +4 were given to PTCy patients. PTCy-treated patients came from a prospective multi-institutional clinical trial. Mononuclear cells from peripheral blood and bone marrow were separated by Ficoll-Hypaque density centrifugation and then cryopreserved.

The sequence was obtained from a female patient in her forties who received an allogeneic stem cell transplant from a related donor, was CMV-positive, and had no GVHD. Following a transplant, some T lymphocytes may have been derived from the graft donor. The chain is encoded by TRBV7-9 joined to TRBJ1-2; the D segment could be TRBD1, given 6 matching bases. The sequencing here drew on PBMCs, taken after allogeneic stem cell transplant with posttransplant cyclophosphamide. At the DNA level, the sequence is TGTGCCAGCAGCTTAGCGGCATGGGGGGGCGGGGATGGCTACACCTTC. Its protein is CASSLAAWGGGDGYTF.